The TCR beta chain described here comes from a study of long-term antiretroviral therapy in people with HIV (dated by TCRdb to the early 2020s). Regarding the study in general: The earliest samples were collected approximately a decade before the 2015 WHO recommendation for immediate ART, a period when ART was typically delayed until CD4 counts fell. A retrospective serial study tested whether ART initiation and durable HIV suppression were associated with changes in peripheral blood TRB repertoire composition and diversity. A total of roughly 200 cryopreserved PBMC samples came from a few dozen adults with confirmed HIV infection and were collected serially over a mean of approximately six years (range 1-12). Among the 30 to 35 participants with HIV, eleven were female. No cross-contamination during QIAcube processing was seen in test extractions of a monoclonal T-cell line run alongside roughly 30 polyclonal samples.

The immunoSEQ hsTCRB v3.0 assay was used at survey level resolution to sequence the TRB variable region. TRB sequencing targeted a depth of about 40,000-50,000 T-cell genomes per sample. Pooled TRB libraries were sequenced on an Illumina MiSeq with a v3 150-cycle kit. In the source study's methods: Repertoire analysis was run in R within a reproducible Nextflow workflow that covered QC, data transformation and analysis. LymphoSeq2, an R package for AIRR-Seq data exploration, was used to implement custom analyses. A handful of samples that produced fewer than 5000 total TRB sequences were removed, so some 190 HIV repertoires were analyzed. Among the approximately 190 HIV repertoires that were kept, approximately 61 were collected before ART initiation and more than 120 were collected after ART initiation. Repertoires were downsampled to 5000 TRB nucleotide sequences, and summary statistics were averaged over 100 downsampling iterations. The analysis kept only TRB sequences whose CDR3 regions were at least seven amino acids long. Two measures captured diversity: a Shannon entropy-derived clonality score and the Gini coefficient. In repertoire networks, the top 5000 CDR3 amino acid sequences were linked whenever an edit distance of one separated two sequences. GLIPH2 predicted antigen specificity groups and MHC restriction for TRB CDR3 amino acid sequences. To flag known associations with CMV, EBV, HIV or tissue antigens, CDR3 amino acid sequences were compared against VDJdb and McPAS-TCR. Pre-ART, post-ART and control groups were compared with Wilcoxon signed-rank tests and Holm-Bonferroni correction. The table was pulled from immuneACCESS by TCRdb, which kept in-frame rearrangements only. Such tables lose some clones; where checked, under half of the loss comes from unresolved V genes, and the rest has no known cause. D and trimming come from the DNA, and the V and J calls and clone size come from that table. The sample data list roughly 30,000 clones, and approximately 93% of these were observed just once. The biggest ten clones account for approximately 6.4% of the sample.

To be included, a participant needed at least one PBMC sample from before ART initiation plus at least two post-ART samples. Every participant with HIV received treatment in the United States of America. Cryopreserved samples of about 0.95-11 million PBMC were thawed and washed before DNA extraction. At the time of the earliest PBMC sample, participants with HIV were aged between 23 and 54 years. PBMC samples from each participant spanned 1-4 timepoints before ART initiation and 2-8 timepoints after ART initiation, with a median of 7 samples. For every participant, serial HIV viral load, CD4+ T-cell count, ART history and demographic data were obtained. A Qiagen kit on a QIAcube was used to extract genomic DNA from unsorted PBMC, with samples processed in batches of 12. V and J are truncated by 2 bases and 5 bases respectively, leaving an intervening sequence of 13 bases. The germline V gene gives CDR1 as KGHSH and CDR2 as LQKENI. Reading from cysteine to phenylalanine, the CDR3 counts 14 amino acids. CDR3 DNA only is kept here, 42 bases in frame from base 1.

General study outcomes and caveats: The samples were dated from about 2004 to 2018, and the ART regimens that were used may be less effective than current ART regimens. Since PBMC availability was limited, sequencing covered only the TCR beta chain, with no alpha chain pairing. Starting ART was linked to a significant rise in TRB diversity, yet even with long-term ART the diversity remained significantly lower than in transplant donor controls. Inferences about post-ART repertoire changes were limited because no data were available on ART adherence, viral resistance or therapy changes. HIV repertoires had narrower CDR3 length ranges than controls, and the network structure suggested an antigen-experienced repertoire that shifted only slightly toward naive after ART. Because pre-ART samples had limited cell numbers, unsorted PBMC were profiled rather than sorted CD4+ and CD8+ T cells. The repertoire was dominated across all time points by expanded TRB clones identified before ART initiation, although this dominance was seen to fluctuate and to decrease in many PLHIV after ART.

About this clone: Its antigen is currently not known. The sample holds no much larger clone one base away, and base qualities are not on file.

The material sequenced was unsorted PBMCs, taken around 6.3 years after starting antiretroviral therapy. The rearrangement joined TRBV18 to TRBJ2-7; the D segment could be TRBD1, given 6 matching bases. This receptor was identified in a woman between 40 and 55 years old with HIV. This receptor carries the CDR3 CASSPSYRVDEQYF. The bases are TGTGCCAGCTCACCAAGTTACAGGGTGGACGAGCAGTACTTC. The full variable domain, with segments outside the CDR3 supplied by the reference TRBV18 and TRBJ2-7 proteins, appears as NAGVMQNPRHLVRRRGQEARLRCSPMKGHSHVYWYRQLPEEGLKFMVYLQKENIIDESGMPKERFSAEFPKEGPSILRIQQVVRGDSAAYFCASSPSYRVDEQYFGPGTRLTVT.